These 14 T cell receptor beta chains were all obtained from the same sample, sequenced in a study of blood T cells in healthy people across ages (dated by TCRdb to between 2014 and 2017). Library creation used 5' RACE. Instrument used: Illumina HiSeq 2500. A second about 7 to 12 cycle PCR used a sample-barcoded 5' primer and a J-beta primer mix. The public reads were reprocessed in TCRdb via fastp at Q25 and MiXCR, keeping in-frame beta chains. Rows matching on CDR3 protein sequence are summarized as one entry with the most common DNA and genes. The sample has approximately 800,000 distinct CDR3 sequences on record, around 50% of them singletons. Of the sample, approximately 18% falls within the top ten clones. Sequenced material: blood. The receptors were sampled from a man older than 75 in good health.

In this sample, this clonotype turned up once. The J gene is TRBJ1-2, the V gene TRBV11-2; D not resolved. CDR1 SGHAT and CDR2 FQNNGV come from the germline V gene. Deletions cut 5 bases from V and 1 base from J, with 8 bases between. The CDR3 loop spans 13 amino acids. This CDR3 reads CASSVGFNYGYTF. In nucleotides, the CDR3 is TGTGCCAGCAGCGTAGGGTTTAACTATGGCTACACCTTC.

This clonotype has only a few counts. The rearrangement links TRBV5-1 to TRBJ2-3; D perhaps matches TRBD1 (5 bases). CDR1 is SGHRS, CDR2 YFSETQ, per germline. This CDR3 contains 14 residues. Trimming shortened V by 1 base and J by 3 bases, and 9 bases separated the two germline ends. The CDR3 nucleotides are TGCGCCAGCAGCTTGCCAGGGCGAACAGATACGCAGTATTTT. Its protein product is CASSLPGRTDTQYF.

The chain joins TRBV7-3 to TRBJ2-5; a weak D match, TRBD2 (7 bases). Germline-derived CDR1 and CDR2 are SGHTA and FQGTGA. Trimming pared 2 bases from V and 2 bases from J, leaving 15 bases between. The CDR3 runs to 16 residues. CDR3 residues: CASSLLGGANQETQYF. The CDR3 bases are TGTGCCAGCAGCTTATTGGGGGGGGCGAATCAAGAGACCCAGTACTTC.

The chain has TRBV5-1 and TRBJ2-1; D remains ambiguous. Germline assignment: CDR1 SGHRS and CDR2 YFSETQ. V was pared by 4 bases and J by 13 bases, with 12 bases between. This CDR3 is built from 11 residues. CDR3 sequence (DNA): TGCGCCAGCAGCGAAACAGAGACCCAGTTCTTC. Translation: CASSETETQFF.

The chain uses TRBV13 and TRBJ2-5; TRBD1 agrees at 10 bases. The last part of the DNA fits TRBJ2-7 better; the J call may be wrong. The V gene's germline CDR1 is PRHDT and CDR2 FYEKMQ (reference sequence). This CDR3 region has 16 residues. CDR3 residues: CASSMRPGQGYNEQYF. As DNA, the CDR3 is TGTGCCAGCAGCATGCGCCCGGGACAGGGGTACAACGAGCAGTACTTC.

This clonotype was seen a handful of times. The chain carries TRBV20-1 and TRBJ2-7; 8 bases are a match to TRBD2. This CDR3 comprises 15 residues. Germline V gene data show CDR1 as DFQATT and CDR2 as SNEGSKA (reference sequence). J gave up 5 bases and V 4 bases, and 13 bases lay outside the gene matches. CDR3 coding DNA: TGCAGTGCTACAGACCTTACTAGCGGCCGAAACGAGCAGTACTTC. Translated: CSATDLTSGRNEQYF.

The V call is TRBV7-9, the J call TRBJ1-1; D ambiguous. The CDR3 is 17 residues long. Germline CDR1 SEHNR, CDR2 FQNEAQ (reference sequence). The V end lost 1 base, the J end lost 0 bases, and 15 bases lay between the germline ends. CDR3 region: CASSLGPAVAMNTEAFF. CDR3 in DNA: TGTGCCAGCAGCTTAGGTCCAGCCGTAGCCATGAACACTGAAGCTTTCTTT. Full variable domain (remainder filled in from reference TRBV7-9 and TRBJ1-1): DTGVSQNPRHKITKRGQNVTFRCDPISEHNRLYWYRQTLGQGPEFLTYFQNEAQLEKSRLLSDRFSAERPKGSFSTLEIQRTEQGDSAMYLCASSLGPAVAMNTEAFFGQGTRLTVV.

This clonotype showed up just a few times. A junction boundary mismatches the germline segment, possibly from a read error. V is TRBV5-1 and J is TRBJ2-3; D perhaps matches TRBD2 (6 bases). This CDR3 has 15 residues. Germline values: CDR1 SGHRS, CDR2 YFSETQ. CDR3 coding DNA: TGTGCCAGCAAACTCGGGACTCACGACACAGATACGCAGTATTTT. Its protein product is CASKLGTHDTDTQYF.

The V gene is TRBV20-1, the J gene TRBJ2-5; maybe TRBD2 (5 bases). The DNA end favors TRBJ2-7, so the J call may be wrong. Germline-derived CDR1 and CDR2 are DFQATT and SNEGSKA (reference sequence). The CDR3 spans 15 residues. The CDR3 protein is CSARKADFLDDEQYF. CDR3 DNA sequence: TGCAGTGCTAGGAAAGCGGATTTCTTAGATGACGAGCAGTACTTC.

The chain has TRBV7-2 and TRBJ2-3; 10 nucleotides match TRBD2. V lost 5 bases to trimming and J lost 6 bases; unmatched junction nucleotides: 11. The CDR3 contains 16 residues. Germline CDR1 and CDR2: SGHTA and FQGNSA. CDR3 DNA sequence: TGTGCCAGCAGCCCCGAACTAGCGGGGCCGCGGGATACGCAGTATTTT. Encoded protein: CASSPELAGPRDTQYF.

The rearrangement joins TRBV12-3 or TRBV12-4 to TRBJ2-1; the D is unclear. The germline V and J ends were trimmed by 1 base and 9 bases, with 16 bases remaining between them. This CDR3 has 15 amino acids. The CDR3 nucleotides read TGTGCCAGCAGTTTAGGGACCCCCGAACTTGGTGAGCAGTTCTTC. It encodes CASSLGTPELGEQFF.

This chain joins TRBV6-2 or TRBV6-3 and TRBJ2-5, with TRBD2 identical over 11 bases. The last part of the DNA fits TRBJ2-7 better; the J call may be wrong. CDR1 is MNHEY, CDR2 SVGEGT, per germline. This CDR3 region has 15 residues. The CDR3 loop is CASSSPGLAAIEQYF. DNA for the CDR3: TGTGCCAGCAGCTCCCCGGGACTAGCGGCAATCGAGCAGTACTTC.

The J gene is TRBJ2-5, the V gene TRBV7-2; D might be TRBD2 (6 bases). Germline assignment: CDR1 SGHTA and CDR2 FQGNSA. This CDR3 has 14 amino acids. V dropped 4 bases and J dropped 2 bases, with 11 bases sitting between them. CDR3 region: CASSSDSGQETQYF. In DNA form, the CDR3 reads TGTGCCAGCAGCTCGGATAGCGGACAAGAGACCCAGTACTTC.

This clonotype was seen only a few times. The chain uses TRBV6-5 and TRBJ2-1; 9 nucleotides match TRBD2. Germline lookup yields CDR1 MNHEY and CDR2 SVGAGI. This CDR3 comprises 18 residues. The V segment lost 4 bases and the J segment 5 bases; nucleotides outside the gene matches: 15. CDR3 amino acids: CASSSGGKREAPNNEQFF. In DNA form, the CDR3 reads TGTGCCAGCAGTTCCGGGGGCAAGCGGGAGGCCCCAAACAATGAGCAGTTCTTC.